This T cell receptor beta chain is drawn from a study of cytomegalovirus exposure and HLA in healthy donors. This CDR3 spans 17 amino acids. Germline V gene data show CDR1 as GTSNPN and CDR2 as SVGIG (reference sequence). Germline trimming cut 1 base from V and 0 bases from J; bases unmatched to any gene: 12. Regarding the study as a whole: Within the approximately 130 validation repertoires, first-cohort TCR clusters tended to co-occur, according to a later analysis. More than 150 TCR beta chains were listed as cytomegalovirus-associated.

Data came from immunoSEQ multiplex PCR; TCRdb stores just in-frame clones and leaves some out. The sample yields 100,000 to 150,000 clones, roughly 95% seen once. A remark on this clone: Antigen: not known.

Source material: PBMCs. The rearrangement uses TRBV30 and TRBJ2-7; TRBD1 matches at 7 bases. The TCR comes from a man aged 18 to 30 in good health and CMV-seronegative. The CDR3 is CAWSAKQGTVNSYEQYF. The CDR3 bases are TGTGCCTGGAGTGCCAAGCAGGGGACAGTGAACTCCTACGAGCAGTACTTC.